These T cell receptor beta chains were read from a single sample in a study of regulatory T cells in long-lasting Graves disease. TCRdb fed the multiplex PCR reads into MiXCR, producing one record per CDR3 protein. The top ten clones hold more than 15% of a sample with about 620,000 distinct CDR3 sequences, about 16% of them seen once. The same data also contributed to another study, on T cells in Graves' hyperthyroidism and ophthalmopathy.

The material was peripheral blood mononuclear cells (PBMCs), obtained at new diagnosis, from a patient treated with antithyroid drugs. All receptors come from a woman aged 30 to 39 with Graves disease. Each CDR3 is given with its conserved first and last residue. D genes are given only for firm matches. Clone size appears in some rows only: once, few, many, or a class for an expanded clone.

clone size | J gene | V gene | D gene | CDR3 protein | CDR3 DNA
- | TRBJ1-5 | TRBV28 | TRBD1 | CASSSQGSLGNQPQHF | TGTGCCAGCAGTTCACAGGGGAGTCTCGGCAATCAGCCCCAGCATTTT
- | TRBJ2-5 | TRBV5-1 | TRBD2 | CASSPTSGRHQETQYF | TGCGCCAGCAGCCCGACTAGCGGGCGCCACCAAGAGACCCAGTACTTC
few | TRBJ2-1 | TRBV29-1 | - | CSVTGGAPSSYNEQFF | TGCAGCGTGACGGGGGGCGCCCCGAGCTCCTACAATGAGCAGTTCTTC
- | TRBJ2-2 | TRBV5-1 | TRBD1 | CASSQGTEMNTGELFF | TGCGCCAGCAGCCAAGGGACAGAGATGAACACCGGGGAGCTGTTTTTT
many | TRBJ2-1 | TRBV5-1 | - | CASMRQGNNEQFF | TGCGCCAGCATGAGGCAGGGGAACAATGAGCAGTTCTTC
few | TRBJ1-2 | TRBV7-9 | - | CASESKPTYGYTF | TGTGCCAGCGAATCTAAACCTACCTATGGCTACACCTTC
few | TRBJ2-7 | TRBV10-3 | TRBD2 | CAISGGSGNSYEQYF | TGTGCCATCAGTGGGGGTAGCGGGAATTCCTACGAGCAGTACTTC
- | TRBJ2-3 | TRBV2 | - | CAGSGGLLRETRYF | TGTGCCGGCAGCGGCGGACTACTACGAGAGACCCGGTACTTC
- | TRBJ1-6 | TRBV6-1 | - | CASSPLRTVRGDSPLHF | TGTGCCAGCAGCCCTCTACGGACAGTTCGGGGAGATTCACCCCTCCACTTT
many | TRBJ1-5 | TRBV6-5 | - | CASSYSQEQPQHF | TGTGCCAGCAGTTACTCCCAGGAGCAGCCCCAGCATTTT
- | TRBJ2-5 | TRBV5-1 | - | CASSNRSLSGETQYF | TGTGCCAGCAGCAACAGGTCACTTTCGGGAGAGACCCAGTACTTC
few | TRBJ2-3 | TRBV28 | TRBD2 | CASSLFVPPAAGATTDTQYF | TGTGCCAGCAGTTTATTTGTGCCCCCGGCGGCGGGAGCTACAACAGATACGCAGTATTTT
few | TRBJ2-7 | TRBV29-1 | TRBD1 | CSVTGQGLYEQYF | TGCAGCGTTACGGGACAGGGTTTGTACGAGCAGTACTTC
few | TRBJ1-3 | TRBV11-2 | TRBD1 | CASRRTGAGNTIYF | TGTGCCAGCAGACGAACAGGGGCTGGAAACACCATATATTTT
many | TRBJ2-7 | TRBV29-1 | - | CSVGPAFGTQYEQYF | TGCAGCGTTGGGCCAGCCTTCGGCACTCAATACGAGCAGTACTTC
many | TRBJ1-1 | TRBV12-3/TRBV12-4 | - | CASSSLKATEAFF | TGTGCCAGCAGTTCGCTAAAGGCCACTGAAGCTTTCTTT
few | TRBJ2-3 | TRBV30 | - | CAWSSNGDSRDTQYF | TGTGCCTGGAGTTCAAATGGAGACTCCCGGGATACGCAGTATTTT
few | TRBJ1-6 | TRBV2 | TRBD1 | CASSERQGANSPLHF | TGTGCCAGCAGTGAAAGACAGGGGGCGAATTCACCCCTCCACTTT
many | TRBJ1-5 | TRBV20-1 | TRBD1 | CSARNRDRVQPQHF | TGCAGTGCTAGGAACCGGGACAGGGTGCAGCCCCAGCATTTT